The next 24 T cell receptor beta chains were all read from a single sample in a study of cytomegalovirus exposure and HLA in healthy donors (dated by TCRdb to about 2017). Libraries were made using the immunoSEQ multiplex PCR assay. For the multiplex PCR, a mixture combining 60 forward primers for TCR Vbeta segments and 13 reverse primers for TCR Jbeta segments was used. TCRdb obtained this table from immuneACCESS and retained in-frame rearrangements with V and J assigned. These tables miss some clones; where compared with another copy, unresolved V genes account for less than half of the shortfall, and the remainder is unexplained. This sample holds 200,000 or so clones; 87% were observed only once. The ten most abundant clones make up over 0.2% of the sample. Sequencing was performed on PBMCs. These receptors were obtained from a girl less than two years old in good health and CMV-seronegative.

The chain recombines TRBV19 with TRBJ1-2; 7 positions match TRBD1. Per germline, CDR1 LNHDA and CDR2 SQIVND (reference sequence). V trimming: 4 bases; J trimming: 1 base; junction bases outside the gene matches: 6. CDR3 length: 15 amino acids. CDR3 in DNA: TGTGCCAGTAGTACCTCGGGACAGATTAACTATGGCTACACCTTC. This codes for CASSTSGQINYGYTF.

This chain connects TRBV5-1 to TRBJ1-2; 8 bases are a match to TRBD1. The CDR3 has 15 amino acids. CDR1 is SGHRS and CDR2 is YFSETQ in the germline V gene. V was clipped by 3 bases and J by 4 bases; unmatched bases: 8. In DNA, the CDR3 is TGCGCCAGCAGCTCGGACAGGGTGCGGGCCTATGGCTACACCTTC. Translating gives CASSSDRVRAYGYTF. The whole variable domain, filled in from reference TRBV5-1 and TRBJ1-2, reads KAGVTQTPRYLIKTRGQQVTLSCSPISGHRSVSWYQQTPGQGLQFLFEYFSETQRNKGNFPGRFSGRQFSNSRSEMNVSTLELGDSALYLCASSSDRVRAYGYTFGSGTRLTVV.

The chain is built from TRBV6-1 and TRBJ2-5; TRBD1 matches 7 bases. The J call is doubtful: the DNA matches TRBJ2-7 better. Germline V gene data show CDR1 as MNHNS and CDR2 as SASEGT. This CDR3 is built from 15 residues. The CDR3 nucleotides are TGTGCCAGCAGTGACGAGACAGGGAGCCCCTACGAGCAGTACTTC. Its protein product is CASSDETGSPYEQYF.

J is TRBJ1-5 and V is TRBV7-8, with 9 bases identical to TRBD1. The CDR3 contains 16 residues. Germline V gene data show CDR1 as SGHVS and CDR2 as FQNEAQ. V lost 5 bases and J lost 3; bases outside the gene matches: 8. Written as DNA, the CDR3 is TGTGCCAGCAGCCCAGTAGGGACAGGGTACAATCAGCCCCAGCATTTT. Translation gives CASSPVGTGYNQPQHF.

The gene calls are TRBV5-1 and TRBJ1-2; TRBD1 aligns across 7 bases. Germline values: CDR1 SGHRS, CDR2 YFSETQ. V shed 3 bases and J 2 bases; nucleotides not matched to a gene: 13. This CDR3 spans 17 amino acids. CDR3 in amino acids: CASSSNLQGPKNYGYTF. In DNA form, the CDR3 reads TGCGCCAGCAGCTCGAACCTACAGGGGCCTAAAAACTATGGCTACACCTTC. Using reference TRBV5-1 and TRBJ1-2 for the parts outside the CDR3, the full variable domain is KAGVTQTPRYLIKTRGQQVTLSCSPISGHRSVSWYQQTPGQGLQFLFEYFSETQRNKGNFPGRFSGRQFSNSRSEMNVSTLELGDSALYLCASSSNLQGPKNYGYTFGSGTRLTVV.

V is TRBV11-2 and J is TRBJ2-4, with 11 bases fitting TRBD2. V gave up 1 base and J gave up 8 bases; unmatched junction bases: 1. CDR1 SGHAT and CDR2 FQNNGV come from the germline V gene. This CDR3 comprises 14 residues. The CDR3 loop is CASSLASGRYIQYF. The CDR3 DNA follows: TGTGCCAGCAGCTTAGCTAGCGGGAGGTACATTCAGTACTTC.

The rearrangement uses TRBV7-9 and TRBJ1-5; possibly TRBD1 for D (5 bases). Germline loops: CDR1 SEHNR, CDR2 FQNEAQ (reference sequence). Trimming pared 5 bases from V and 6 bases from J, leaving 17 bases between. CDR3 length: 15 amino acids. Here the CDR3 reads CASSEDGGRSQPQHF. CDR3 nucleotides: TGTGCCAGCAGCGAAGACGGGGGTAGGAGTCAGCCCCAGCATTTT.

This clone was observed a single time. The V and J genes are TRBV6-5 and TRBJ1-1; no firm D call. This CDR3 has 15 amino acids. The V end lost 0 bases, the J end lost 3 bases, and 11 bases lay between the germline ends. Germline V gene lookup returns CDR1 MNHEY and CDR2 SVGAGI. CDR3 coding DNA: TGTGCCAGCAGTTACTCGCCGGGAAAATACACTGAAGCTTTCTTT. The encoded protein is CASSYSPGKYTEAFF.

The CDR3: CASSLVGASGSSYEQYF. In nucleotides, the CDR3 is TGTGCCAGCAGCTTGGTGGGCGCTAGCGGGTCCTCCTACGAGCAGTACTTC. The chain combines TRBV5-6 with TRBJ2-7; 8 bases align to TRBD2. J gave up 0 bases and V 0 bases, and 8 bases lay outside the gene matches. The CDR3 has 17 amino acids. Germline assignment: CDR1 SGHDT and CDR2 YYEEEE.

The rearrangement uses TRBV29-1 and TRBJ2-3, with 14 bases identical to TRBD2. J gave up 4 bases and V 5 bases, and 5 bases lay outside the gene matches. Germline CDR1 and CDR2: SQVTM and ANQGSEA. The length of the CDR3 is 15 residues. CDR3 in amino acids: CSVMRLAGGPDTQYF. For the CDR3, the DNA is TGCAGCGTTATGCGACTAGCGGGGGGGCCAGATACGCAGTATTTT.

V usage is TRBV7-9 and J usage is TRBJ1-2; D not certain. V dropped 5 bases and J dropped 3 bases, with 16 bases sitting between them. Germline V gives CDR1 SEHNR, CDR2 FQNEAQ (reference sequence). This CDR3 contains 15 residues. The CDR3 is CASSPSVVRDYGYTF. In DNA, the CDR3 is TGTGCCAGCAGCCCATCCGTGGTTCGGGACTATGGCTACACCTTC.

This clone was seen only once. The V call is TRBV30, the J call TRBJ2-1, with 8 bases matching TRBD1. Trimming removed 4 bases from V and 7 bases from J; junction bases left unmatched: 6. The CDR3 loop spans 13 amino acids. CDR1 and CDR2 from the germline V gene are GTSNPN and SVGIG (reference sequence). The CDR3 DNA follows: TGTGCCTGGAAAGGGACAGGAGGGAATGAGCAGTTCTTC. Translating gives CAWKGTGGNEQFF.

V and J are TRBV27 and TRBJ2-5; tentatively, D is TRBD1 (5 bases). The V and J ends lost 2 bases and 6 bases respectively, with 22 bases between them. This CDR3 contains 17 residues. CDR1 is MNHEY, CDR2 SMNVEV, per germline (reference sequence). In DNA form, the CDR3 reads TGTGCCAGCAGTTTAGATGGGGCCAACCCATCGGTCAAGACCCAGTACTTC. Translating gives CASSLDGANPSVKTQYF.

This clone was observed a few times. This sequence joins TRBV4-2 and TRBJ2-5; 11 bases map to TRBD2. The junction had 1 base not matched to a gene; V was cut back by 5 bases and J by 5 bases. The CDR3 is 13 amino acids. Looked up from germline, CDR1 is LGHNA and CDR2 is YNFKEQ. CDR3 sequence: CASSWTSGETQYF. The CDR3 DNA reads TGTGCCAGCAGCTGGACTAGCGGGGAGACCCAGTACTTC.

This chain uses TRBV15 with TRBJ1-3; TRBD1 might be the D (5 bases). V was pared by 0 bases and J by 0 bases, with 9 bases between. The CDR3 is 16 residues long. Germline V gene data show CDR1 as LNHNV and CDR2 as YYDKDF (reference sequence). The CDR3 spells CATSRDSTDSGNTIYF. CDR3 sequence (DNA): TGTGCCACCAGCAGAGATTCGACAGACTCTGGAAACACCATATATTTT.

In this sample, this clone turned up a few times. This chain links TRBV5-1 with TRBJ1-2, with 8 bases fitting TRBD1. Trimming cost V 4 bases and J 8 bases; bases outside gene matches: 13. This CDR3 contains 15 residues. Germline V gene lookup returns CDR1 SGHRS and CDR2 YFSETQ. CDR3 sequence reads: CASSPRDRWAPGYTF. The CDR3 DNA sequence: TGCGCCAGCAGCCCCCGGGACAGGTGGGCGCCGGGCTACACCTTC.

This rearrangement joins TRBV5-1 to TRBJ2-5; D may be TRBD2 (6 bases). TRBJ2-7 explains the end of the DNA better; the J call may be wrong. CDR3 length: 13 amino acids. CDR1 is SGHRS and CDR2 is YFSETQ in the germline V gene. The CDR3: CASTPGVTYEQYF. The CDR3 nucleotides read TGCGCCAGCACCCCGGGAGTAACCTACGAGCAGTACTTC.

V gene TRBV6-6 combines with J gene TRBJ2-2; D might be TRBD1 (6 bases). Germline-derived CDR1 and CDR2 are MNHNY and SVGAGI (reference sequence). Trimming took 1 base from V and 1 from J, leaving 10 bases between them. The CDR3 loop spans 16 amino acids. The CDR3: CASSYWAGENTGELFF. The CDR3 DNA sequence: TGTGCCAGCAGTTACTGGGCAGGGGAGAACACCGGGGAGCTGTTTTTT.

V is TRBV10-3 and J is TRBJ2-7, with 9 positions matching TRBD1. The germline gives CDR1 ENHRY, CDR2 SYGVKD. This CDR3 has 12 residues. V lost 9 bases and J lost 9; bases outside the gene matches: 9. CDR3 bases: TGTGCCATAGGGACAGGGACCTTCGGGCAGTACTTC. Translation gives CAIGTGTFGQYF.

The rearrangement links TRBV7-9 to TRBJ1-5; TRBD1 might be the D (5 bases). The CDR3 covers 15 residues. Trimming removed 6 bases from V and 0 bases from J, with 12 bases in between. Germline loops: CDR1 SEHNR, CDR2 FQNEAQ (reference sequence). For the CDR3, the DNA is TGTGCCAGCAGTTCTGGCGGGGGTAGCAATCAGCCCCAGCATTTT. Its translation is CASSSGGGSNQPQHF.

V and J are TRBV11-2 and TRBJ2-7; possible D gene TRBD1, 7 bases. Germline CDR1 reads SGHAT; CDR2 reads FQNNGV. The CDR3 length is 15 residues. V lost 3 bases, J lost 2 bases, and 14 bases lay in between. The CDR3 here is CASSLAGTATYEQYF. The CDR3 coding sequence is TGTGCCAGCAGCTTGGCGGGGACAGCCACCTACGAGCAGTACTTC.

This clone was seen only a few times. The chain combines TRBV5-1 with TRBJ1-1; a weak D match, TRBD1 (6 bases). Trimming pared 8 bases from V and 1 base from J, leaving 15 bases between. The CDR3 contains 14 residues. Germline CDR1 SGHRS, CDR2 YFSETQ. CDR3 loop: CASLTGRGNTEAFF. CDR3 nucleotides: TGCGCCAGTCTAACAGGGAGGGGGAACACTGAAGCTTTCTTT.

The chain couples TRBV10-3 to TRBJ2-1, with D tentatively TRBD2 (6 bases). The ends were cut back, 0 bases at V and 2 bases at J, with 11 bases in the middle. The germline V gene has CDR1 ENHRY and CDR2 SYGVKD. This CDR3 is built from 16 residues. CDR3 nucleotides: TGTGCCATCAGTGAGTCTTCCCGGGAGACCTACAATGAGCAGTTCTTC. Amino acid sequence: CAISESSRETYNEQFF.

For the CDR3, the DNA is TGTGCCAGCAGCCAAGAGTCCGGCGGGAGGGCCGGGGAGCTGTTTTTT. It translates to CASSQESGGRAGELFF. This chain connects TRBV4-2 to TRBJ2-2; 9 bases agree with TRBD2. Germline V gene sequence: CDR1 LGHNA, CDR2 YNFKEQ. This CDR3 is 16 amino acids long. V shed 0 bases, J shed 6 bases, and the junction held 5 bases outside the gene matches.